The sequence of this T cell receptor (beta chain) was determined in a study of T cells after yellow fever vaccination. Study summary: Fractions of low cell number were prepared using SMART-Seq v4 Ultra Low Input.

This clonotype was counted between two and nine times. As yet, its antigen is unknown. One entry per CDR3 protein, called by TCRdb with MiXCR from the 5' RACE reads. The data contain some 97,000 distinct CDR3 sequences, roughly 5.8% of them singletons. Findings and limits, study-wide: It was a small share of clonotypes that appeared in both CD4 and CD8 compartments. The booster response re-showed most primary clones: about 96% CD4, roughly 91% CD8.

The CDR3 sequence is 14 residues long. With 1 base removed from V and 3 bases from J, the gap between germline ends came to 9 bases. Germline loops: CDR1 SGHVS, CDR2 FQNEAQ. The TCR was taken from a man aged 18 to 35 who received the YFV17D yellow fever vaccine. The chain has TRBV7-8 and TRBJ1-1; D may be TRBD1 (5 bases). The specimen comprised CD8+ T cells sorted from PBMCs, sampled 10 days after the yellow fever booster vaccination. CDR3 nucleotide sequence: TGTGCCAGCAGCTTAGAGACGGGGGACACTGAAGCTTTCTTT. Protein sequence: CASSLETGDTEAFF.